Presented here are 10 T cell receptor beta chains from one specimen sequenced in a study of OX40 agonist ivuxolimab in advanced cancers. The library relied on the immunoSEQ multiplex PCR assay. Here the immuneACCESS table is served through TCRdb, limited to in-frame sequences with V and J called. Missing clones are a known gap in these copies; in checked studies unresolved V genes cover under half, and the rest lacks a known reason. The sample contains 45,000 to 65,000 clones, 80% to 90% of them found a single time. Approximately 11% of the sample comes from the top ten. The material sequenced was CD4+ or CD8+ T cells sorted from blood, taken in a trial of the OX40 agonist ivuxolimab. The source of these receptors is an adult with an advanced solid tumor such as melanoma, head and neck, liver or kidney cancer.

This chain uses TRBV5-1 with TRBJ2-3; TRBD1 agrees at 7 bases. Germline-derived CDR1 and CDR2 are SGHRS and YFSETQ. V lost 3 bases to trimming and J lost 2 bases; unmatched junction nucleotides: 6. This CDR3 region has 15 residues. CDR3 protein: CASSSSGQLTDTQYF. Written as DNA, the CDR3 is TGCGCCAGCAGCTCGTCGGGACAGCTCACAGATACGCAGTATTTT.

This sequence joins TRBV6-1 and TRBJ2-7; D perhaps matches TRBD2 (6 bases). This CDR3 comprises 15 residues. V was clipped by 3 bases and J by 4 bases, with 16 bases between them. CDR1 is MNHNS and CDR2 is SASEGT in the germline V gene. This CDR3 is CASSDLGGGVYEQYF. In nucleotides, the CDR3 is TGTGCCAGCAGTGACCTCGGCGGAGGGGTTTACGAGCAGTACTTC.

This clone was observed once. The chain links TRBV2 to TRBJ2-2, with 11 bases aligning to TRBD1. V shed 7 bases and J 5 bases; nucleotides not matched to a gene: 9. The CDR3 runs 16 residues. CDR1 and CDR2 (germline): SNHLY, FYNNEI. This CDR3 reads CASTDGQGAWTGELFF. The CDR3 DNA follows: TGTGCCAGCACCGACGGACAGGGGGCTTGGACCGGGGAGCTGTTTTTT.

The chain couples TRBV2 to TRBJ2-2; tentatively, D is TRBD1 or TRBD2 (5 bases each). The CDR3 loop spans 13 amino acids. Germline V gene sequence: CDR1 SNHLY, CDR2 FYNNEI. Between the trimmed V and J ends, which lost 10 bases and 4 bases, there was a span of 13 bases. CDR3 loop: CANSIGTTGELFF. The CDR3 region has the DNA TGTGCCAATTCAATAGGGACCACCGGGGAGCTGTTTTTT.

Only one count was recorded for this clone. V gene TRBV11-2 combines with J gene TRBJ2-1; 7 nucleotides line up with TRBD2. CDR1 is SGHAT, CDR2 FQNNGV, per germline. V lost 1 base, J lost 9 bases, and 0 bases stayed unmatched. This CDR3 is built from 12 residues. CDR3 DNA sequence: TGTGCCAGCAGCTTAGCGGGGGGTGAGCAGTTCTTC. Its translation: CASSLAGGEQFF.

The gene calls are TRBV7-9 and TRBJ2-7; 13 nucleotides line up with TRBD2. Germline assignment: CDR1 SEHNR and CDR2 FQNEAQ (reference sequence). The junction had 7 bases not matched to a gene; V was cut back by 2 bases and J by 6 bases. CDR3 size: 16 residues. The CDR3 nucleotides are TGTGCCAGCAGCTTACGGACTAGCGGGAGAAGAGCCGAGCAGTACTTC. Its translation: CASSLRTSGRRAEQYF.

This rearrangement joins TRBV10-3 to TRBJ2-3, with TRBD1 identical over 7 bases. This CDR3 is built from 14 residues. The junction had 7 bases not matched to a gene; V was cut back by 10 bases and J by 0 bases. CDR1 ENHRY and CDR2 SYGVKD come from the germline V gene. CDR3 region: CATRDSLSTDTQYF. CDR3 bases: TGTGCCACCAGGGACAGCCTTAGCACAGATACGCAGTATTTT.

Only a few counts were recorded for this clone. The CDR3 DNA sequence: TGTGCCAGCAGCGCCTCCGGGACAGGGAATTCCTACGAGCAGTACTTC. Amino acid sequence: CASSASGTGNSYEQYF. This chain connects TRBV7-9 to TRBJ2-7, with 9 positions matching TRBD1. The CDR3 extends over 16 amino acids. Germline-derived CDR1 and CDR2 are SEHNR and FQNEAQ (reference sequence). J lost 1 base, V lost 5 bases, and 9 bases had no gene match.

The chain links TRBV20-1 to TRBJ1-2; 7 nucleotides agree with TRBD1. CDR1 and CDR2 from the germline V gene are DFQATT and SNEGSKA (reference sequence). Losses at the gene ends were 5 bases for V and 7 bases for J; bases not matched to a gene: 4. This CDR3 comprises 11 residues. The CDR3 DNA reads TGCAGTGCTGTCGGGACAGTTGGCTACACCTTC. Protein product: CSAVGTVGYTF.

J is TRBJ2-5 and V is TRBV25-1; the D is unclear. V was pared by 3 bases and J by 4 bases, with 6 bases between. The CDR3 has 12 residues. Germline assignment: CDR1 MGHDK and CDR2 SYGVNS. The CDR3 region is CASSDFVETQYF. The CDR3 DNA follows: TGTGCCAGCAGTGATTTCGTAGAGACCCAGTACTTC. The full variable domain, its missing parts supplied by reference TRBV25-1 and TRBJ2-5, is EADIYQTPRYLVIGTGKKITLECSQTMGHDKMYWYQQDPGMELHLIHYSYGVNSTEKGDLSSESTVSRIRTEHFPLTLESARPSHTSQYLCASSDFVETQYFGPGTRLLVL.